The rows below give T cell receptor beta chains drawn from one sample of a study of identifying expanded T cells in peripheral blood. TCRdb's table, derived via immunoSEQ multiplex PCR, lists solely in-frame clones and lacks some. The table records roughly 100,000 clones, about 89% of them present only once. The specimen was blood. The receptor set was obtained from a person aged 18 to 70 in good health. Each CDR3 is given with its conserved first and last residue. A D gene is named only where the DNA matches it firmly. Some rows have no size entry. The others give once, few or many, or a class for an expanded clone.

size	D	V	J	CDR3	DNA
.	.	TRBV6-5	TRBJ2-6	CASSVTDYGANVLTF	TGTGCCAGCAGCGTGACAGATTACGGGGCCAACGTCCTGACTTTC
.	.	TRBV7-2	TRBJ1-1	CASSFGQVHTEAFF	TGTGCCAGCAGCTTCGGGCAGGTGCACACTGAAGCTTTCTTT
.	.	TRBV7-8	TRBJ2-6	CASSLGLPLSGANVLTF	TGTGCCAGCAGCCTCGGTCTTCCACTTTCTGGGGCCAACGTCCTGACTTTC
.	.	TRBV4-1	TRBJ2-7	CASSQAQISYEQYF	TGCGCCAGCAGCCAGGCTCAGATCTCCTACGAGCAGTACTTC
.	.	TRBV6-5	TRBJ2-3	CASSDRGVGDTQYF	TGTGCCAGCAGCGATCGGGGAGTGGGGGATACGCAGTATTTT
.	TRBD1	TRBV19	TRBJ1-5	CASRGTANSNQPQHF	TGTGCCAGCCGCGGGACAGCAAATAGCAATCAGCCCCAGCATTTT
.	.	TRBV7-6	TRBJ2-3	CASSSDLSTDTQYF	TGTGCCAGCAGCTCCGACCTTAGCACAGATACGCAGTATTTT
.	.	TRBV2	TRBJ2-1	CASRETDDEQFF	TGTGCCAGCCGGGAAACGGATGATGAGCAGTTCTTC
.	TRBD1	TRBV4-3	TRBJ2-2	CASSQGTGGTGELFF	TGCGCCAGCAGCCAAGGGACAGGGGGCACCGGGGAGCTGTTTTTT
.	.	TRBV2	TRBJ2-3	CASGASTDTQYF	TGTGCCAGCGGCGCTAGCACAGATACGCAGTATTTT
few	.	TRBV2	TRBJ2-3	CASSGPGTQYF	TGTGCCAGCAGTGGCCCCGGTACGCAGTATTTT
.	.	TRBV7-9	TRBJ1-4	CASSLWSPNLREKLFF	TGTGCCAGCAGCTTATGGTCGCCTAACCTGCGGGAAAAACTGTTTTTT
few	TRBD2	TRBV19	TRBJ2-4	CASMATSGGFYIQYF	TGTGCCAGTATGGCGACTAGCGGGGGTTTTTACATTCAGTACTTC
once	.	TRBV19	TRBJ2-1	CASSIVVHNEQFF	TGTGCCAGTAGTATAGTAGTGCACAATGAGCAGTTCTTC
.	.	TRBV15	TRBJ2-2	CATSYRGTGELFF	TGTGCCACCAGCTATCGGGGCACCGGGGAGCTGTTTTTT
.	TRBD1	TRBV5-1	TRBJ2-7	CASSWTGGTYEQYF	TGCGCCAGCAGCTGGACAGGGGGCACCTACGAGCAGTACTTC
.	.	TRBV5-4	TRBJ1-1	CASSLGGSTEAFF	TGTGCCAGCAGCTTGGGGGGATCTACTGAAGCTTTCTTT
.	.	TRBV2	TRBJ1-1	CASSVFQGGVKGNTEAFF	TGTGCCAGCAGTGTCTTTCAGGGCGGGGTCAAGGGGAACACTGAAGCTTTCTTT
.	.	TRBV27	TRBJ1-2	CASSFLGASYGYTF	TGTGCCAGCAGTTTTTTGGGGGCGAGCTATGGCTACACCTTC
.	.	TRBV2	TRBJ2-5	CASEVSRGLQETQYF	TGTGCCAGCGAGGTATCCCGGGGACTCCAAGAGACCCAGTACTTC
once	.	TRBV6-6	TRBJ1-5	CASINGGNQPQHF	TGTGCCAGCATAAACGGGGGGAATCAGCCCCAGCATTTT
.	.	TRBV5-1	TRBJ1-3	CASCRDDGNTIYF	TGCGCCAGCTGCAGGGATGACGGAAACACCATATATTTT
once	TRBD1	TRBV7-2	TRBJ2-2	CASSSGTGVTGELFF	TGTGCCAGCAGTTCTGGGACAGGCGTCACCGGGGAGCTGTTTTTT
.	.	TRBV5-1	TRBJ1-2	CASSLGPQAGAGVYGYTF	TGCGCCAGCAGCTTGGGACCCCAAGCAGGGGCAGGCGTCTATGGCTACACCTTC
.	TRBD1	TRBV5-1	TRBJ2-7	CASSMQGEYEQYF	TGCGCCAGCAGCATGCAGGGGGAGTACGAGCAGTACTTC
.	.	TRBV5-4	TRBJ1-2	CASSLRTGDLNYGYTF	TGTGCCAGCAGCTTGCGCACAGGTGACCTTAACTATGGCTACACCTTC
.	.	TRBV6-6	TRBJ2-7	CASSYSRGQVYEQYF	TGTGCCAGCAGTTACTCGCGGGGGCAGGTCTACGAGCAGTACTTC
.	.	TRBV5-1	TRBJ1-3	CASSFSIRGAGNTIYF	TGCGCCAGCAGCTTCAGTATCAGGGGCGCCGGAAACACCATATATTTT
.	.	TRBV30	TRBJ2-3	CAWSEGDTQYF	TGTGCCTGGAGTGAAGGGGACACGCAGTATTTT
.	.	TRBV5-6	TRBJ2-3	CASSPDIRRTDTQYF	TGTGCCAGCAGCCCGGACATCCGACGCACAGATACGCAGTATTTT
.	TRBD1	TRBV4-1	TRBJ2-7	CASSPATGEYEQYF	TGCGCCAGCAGCCCCGCCACAGGGGAGTACGAGCAGTACTTC
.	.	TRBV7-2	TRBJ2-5	CASSLSGETQYF	TGTGCCAGCAGCTTATCCGGAGAGACCCAGTACTTC
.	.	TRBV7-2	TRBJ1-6	CASSSPRDISYNSPLHF	TGTGCCAGCAGCTCACCTCGCGACATCTCCTATAATTCACCCCTCCACTTT
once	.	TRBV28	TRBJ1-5	CASSLAGFNQPQHF	TGTGCCAGCTCCCTGGCGGGGTTTAACCAGCCCCAGCATTTT
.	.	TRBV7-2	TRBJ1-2	CASSLNRPTRGIYTF	TGTGCCAGCAGCTTAAACAGGCCCACCCGGGGGATATACACCTTC
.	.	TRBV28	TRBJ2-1	CASSFPLSSAGTSYNEQFF	TGTGCCAGCAGTTTTCCCTTGTCTTCCGCGGGAACATCCTACAATGAGCAGTTCTTC
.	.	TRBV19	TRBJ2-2	CASSIRSGELFF	TGTGCCAGTAGTATTCGGTCCGGGGAGCTGTTTTTT
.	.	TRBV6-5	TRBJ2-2	CASSFFVDGELFF	TGTGCCAGCAGTTTCTTCGTGGACGGGGAGCTGTTTTTT
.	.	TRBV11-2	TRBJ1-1	CASSLDLNTEAFF	TGTGCCAGCAGCTTAGACCTGAACACTGAAGCTTTCTTT
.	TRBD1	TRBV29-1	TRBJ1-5	CSVVGQDNQPQHF	TGCAGCGTTGTAGGACAGGACAATCAGCCCCAGCATTTT
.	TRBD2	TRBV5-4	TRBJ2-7	CASSPGLAGGLREQYF	TGTGCCAGCAGCCCCGGACTAGCGGGGGGCCTTCGAGAGCAGTACTTC
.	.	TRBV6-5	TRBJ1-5	CASSYSGRNNQPQHF	TGTGCCAGCAGTTACTCGGGCAGGAATAATCAGCCCCAGCATTTT